Below are 16 T cell receptor beta chains sequenced from a single sample in a study of T cell repertoires in cytomegalovirus infection. Antigens of these TCRs are unknown. TCRdb independently ran MiXCR on the reads; one entry per CDR3 protein. The sample lists roughly 700,000 distinct CDR3 sequences, around a third seen once, with roughly 20% in the top ten. Sequencing used cultured PBMCs, obtained from culture after CMV antigen stimulation. The source of these receptors is a human donor in good health (CMV status not recorded). Some clones in this sample may be carry-over from other donors' samples.

The chain employs TRBV20-1 and TRBJ2-3; 9 nucleotides agree with TRBD2. CDR1 and CDR2 (germline): DFQATT, SNEGSKA (reference sequence). This CDR3 is built from 19 residues. The junction had 18 bases not matched to a gene; V was cut back by 0 bases and J by 5 bases. In DNA, the CDR3 is TGCAGTGCTAGAGATTGGCGCGGTAGCGGGAGAAAGGTGGGAGATACGCAGTATTTT. As protein: CSARDWRGSGRKVGDTQYF.

This clonotype was found a few times. The genes are TRBV7-8 and TRBJ1-2, with 10 bases that match TRBD1. Per the germline V gene, CDR1 is SGHVS and CDR2 is FQNEAQ. J gave up 3 bases and V 5 bases, and 3 bases lay outside the gene matches. The CDR3 is made up of 14 amino acids. The chain's CDR3 is CASSGQGVDYGYTF. Written as DNA, the CDR3 is TGTGCCAGCAGCGGACAGGGGGTGGACTATGGCTACACCTTC.

This clonotype appeared a single time. CDR3 sequence: CASSQGWGRLNEQFF. The CDR3 DNA is TGCGCCAGCAGCCAGGGGTGGGGGCGCTTGAATGAGCAGTTCTTC. This chain links TRBV4-1 with TRBJ2-1; TRBD1 might be the D (6 bases). The CDR3 extends over 15 amino acids. Germline CDR1 MGHRA, CDR2 YSYEKL. Trimming shortened V by 3 bases and J by 7 bases, and 16 bases separated the two germline ends.

V and J are TRBV10-3 and TRBJ2-3, with TRBD2 matching 7 bases. This CDR3 is built from 15 residues. The germline CDR1 and CDR2 sequences are ENHRY and SYGVKD. V lost 3 bases to trimming and J lost 2 bases; unmatched junction nucleotides: 5. CDR3 coding DNA: TGTGCCATCAGTGACGGAGCGGGGAACACAGATACGCAGTATTTT. Translation gives CAISDGAGNTDTQYF.

The gene calls are TRBV29-1 and TRBJ2-7; D might be TRBD1 (6 bases). This CDR3 region has 12 residues. The germline V gene encodes CDR1 SQVTM and CDR2 ANQGSEA. Deletions cut 5 bases from V and 4 bases from J, with 12 bases between. The CDR3 loop is CSVLQGAYEQYF. The CDR3 DNA follows: TGCAGCGTTCTACAGGGAGCGTACGAGCAGTACTTC.

Here the CDR3 reads CASGTHPTDTQYF. As DNA, the CDR3 is TGTGCCAGCGGGACCCACCCCACAGATACGCAGTATTTT. The chain has TRBV7-4 and TRBJ2-3; TRBD1 or TRBD2 may be the D gene (5 bases each). Deletions cut 8 bases from V and 2 bases from J, with 11 bases between. The V gene's germline CDR1 is SGHVT and CDR2 SQSDAQ. This CDR3 spans 13 amino acids.

This chain links TRBV6-6 with TRBJ2-7; D gene unclear. This CDR3 contains 12 residues. The germline CDR1 and CDR2 sequences are MNHNY and SVGAGI (reference sequence). V was shortened by 8 bases and J by 1 base, with 9 bases between the two germline ends. The CDR3 DNA follows: TGTGCCAGCGTTGATCCGTCCTACGAGCAGTACTTC. It specifies CASVDPSYEQYF.

With regard to this clonotype: Its ends do not fully match the called genes, so a read error is possible. The V gene is TRBV7-8, the J gene TRBJ2-5; D perhaps matches TRBD1 (5 bases). The germline gives CDR1 SGHVS, CDR2 FQNEAQ. The CDR3 has 13 amino acids. Here the CDR3 DNA reads TGTGCCAGCAGCTTAGATGAGTCCAGGGCCGAGGACTTC. It encodes CASSLDESRAEDF.

This chain links TRBV14 with TRBJ1-4, with D unresolved. CDR3 length: 17 residues. Trimming stripped 2 bases from V and 2 bases from J, with 15 bases between. Per germline, CDR1 SGHDN and CDR2 FVKESK. The CDR3 DNA reads as TGTGCCAGCAGCCAAAGCCCGATACTCCGGACTAATGAAAAACTGTTTTTT. Its protein is CASSQSPILRTNEKLFF. Supplemented by reference TRBV14 and TRBJ1-4, the full variable domain reads EAGVTQFPSHSVIEKGQTVTLRCDPISGHDNLYWYRRVMGKEIKFLLHFVKESKQDESGMPNNRFLAERTGGTYSTLKVQPAELEDSGVYFCASSQSPILRTNEKLFFGSGTQLSVL.

The V call is TRBV29-1, the J call TRBJ2-5; the D is unclear. V was clipped by 2 bases and J by 4 bases, with 17 bases between them. Per germline, CDR1 SQVTM and CDR2 ANQGSEA. The CDR3 covers 15 residues. The CDR3 spells CSVESRIRRTETQYF. The DNA for the CDR3 is TGCAGCGTTGAAAGCCGGATAAGGAGAACAGAGACCCAGTACTTC. Drawing the rest from reference TRBV29-1 and TRBJ2-5, the complete variable domain is SAVISQKPSRDICQRGTSLTIQCQVDSQVTMMFWYRQQPGQSLTLIATANQGSEATYESGFVIDKFPISRPNLTFSTLTVSNMSPEDSSIYLCSVESRIRRTETQYFGPGTRLLVL.

This clonotype was counted a few times. This rearrangement joins TRBV2 to TRBJ2-2; 8 nucleotides match TRBD2. Looked up from germline, CDR1 is SNHLY and CDR2 is FYNNEI. The length of the CDR3 is 15 residues. J gave up 7 bases and V 3 bases, and 7 bases lay outside the gene matches. In nucleotides, the CDR3 is TGTGCCAGCAGTGAGAGCGGGAGCTTCATCGGGGAGCTGTTTTTT. This encodes CASSESGSFIGELFF.

This chain joins TRBV12-3 or TRBV12-4 and TRBJ2-1, with 13 bases aligning to TRBD2. This CDR3 is built from 15 residues. The trim removed 7 bases at V and 9 bases at J, leaving 9 bases unmatched. This CDR3 reads CASTQLAGGRGEQFF. Written as DNA, the CDR3 is TGTGCCAGCACCCAACTAGCGGGGGGGCGAGGTGAGCAGTTCTTC.

Only a few counts were recorded for this clonotype. The chain has TRBV6-2 or TRBV6-3 and TRBJ2-1, with 9 bases aligning to TRBD2. J lost 8 bases, V lost 4 bases, and 6 bases had no gene match. This CDR3 region has 14 residues. Looked up from germline, CDR1 is MNHEY and CDR2 is SVGEGT. The CDR3 region is CASSSAGGSHEQFF. The CDR3 DNA is TGTGCCAGCAGTTCAGCGGGAGGCTCCCATGAGCAGTTCTTC.

This clonotype was seen ten or more times. The V and J genes are TRBV7-6 and TRBJ2-6; tentatively, D is TRBD2 (5 bases). Germline-derived CDR1 and CDR2 are SGHVS and FNYEAQ. The CDR3 extends over 16 amino acids. Trimming stripped 1 base from V and 2 bases from J, with 9 bases between. CDR3 nucleotide sequence: TGTGCCAGCAGCTTAGAATCGGGGACTGGGGCCAACGTCCTGACTTTC. This codes for CASSLESGTGANVLTF.

CDR3 in amino acids: CASRLHKNQPQHF. The CDR3 DNA reads TGTGCCAGCAGACTACACAAAAATCAGCCCCAGCATTTT. V and J are TRBV6-1 and TRBJ1-5; D gene unclear. This CDR3 has 13 amino acids. Trimming cost V 6 bases and J 4 bases, with 10 bases left between them. The germline V gene encodes CDR1 MNHNS and CDR2 SASEGT.

The chain combines TRBV19 with TRBJ1-5; a possible D gene is TRBD1 (6 bases). V was pared by 6 bases and J by 4 bases, with 13 bases between. The CDR3 consists of 14 residues. Germline CDR1 reads LNHDA; CDR2 reads SQIVND (reference sequence). CDR3 loop: CASRLVRGNQPQHF. The CDR3 nucleotides read TGTGCCAGTAGGCTGGTTAGGGGGAATCAGCCCCAGCATTTT.